The sample holds one count of the clone carrying this TCR beta chain. This sample is drawn from a study of blood T cell repertoires in COVID-19. Study details: The samples span acute and convalescent COVID-19 from the United States, Italy and Spain. Sample material is recorded as cDNA or gDNA derived from T cells, B-cell-depleted T cells, or PBMCs.

Per germline, CDR1 MNHEY and CDR2 SMNVEV (reference sequence). The CDR3 covers 16 residues. The V gene lost 5 bases and the J gene lost 6 bases, with 22 bases spanning the gap. Original processing methods: Quantification of nucleated cells was approximated via reference gene primer amplification. The assay was immunoSEQ multiplex PCR, and TCRdb's table has in-frame clones only and misses some. V, J and clone size are those of that table, while D and trimming were read from the DNA. The sample yields around 320,000 clones, roughly 85% seen once. This clonotype originated in a human donor in a cohort sampled during active COVID-19. V usage is TRBV27 and J usage is TRBJ1-2; D may be TRBD1 (5 bases). Sequencing input: peripheral blood. The DNA for the CDR3 is TGTGCCAGCAGTCCCTGGTCCCCAGGGTATGGTGATGGCTACACCTTC. It encodes CASSPWSPGYGDGYTF.